Here is one T cell receptor (beta chain) with its context. Trimming removed 4 bases from V and 3 bases from J; junction bases left unmatched: 1. The CDR3 contains 13 residues. Germline V gene sequence: CDR1 MGHRA, CDR2 YSYEKL. This sample is part of a study of blood T cell repertoires in COVID-19. Original processing methods: Quantification of nucleated cells was approximated via reference gene primer amplification. Assay used: immunoSEQ multiplex PCR; TCRdb lists only in-frame clones, some missing. The DNA was the basis for D and trimming; V, J and clone size are from that table. The sample carries under 90,000 clones, 80% recorded once.

This sequence was found in an elderly woman with active or convalescent COVID-19. The gene calls are TRBV4-1 and TRBJ2-5, with 8 bases lining up with TRBD1. Sequencing input: peripheral blood. The DNA for the CDR3 is TGCGCCAGCAGCCCGGGACAGGAAGAGACCCAGTACTTC. The encoded protein is CASSPGQEETQYF.